This TCR beta chain was identified during a study of cytomegalovirus exposure and HLA in healthy donors. It was with 60 Vbeta and 13 Jbeta primers that the PCR ran. The table came from immunoSEQ multiplex PCR; TCRdb's copy has only in-frame clones and leaves some out. The sample contains 150,000 or so clones, over 60% of which appear only once. Worth noting for this clone: Its matching antigen is unknown.

Study outcomes and limitations: From TCR beta sequences, most subjects' HLA-A and HLA-B alleles were reportedly predicted accurately. A previous analysis found most TCR beta V segments productive roughly 87% or roughly 30% of the time.

V dropped 5 bases and J dropped 1 base, with 8 bases sitting between them. The CDR3 length is 13 residues. Looked up from germline, CDR1 is SEHNR and CDR2 is FQNEAQ (reference sequence). The clonotype was recovered from a man aged 35-49 years in good health and CMV-seropositive. V usage is TRBV7-9 and J usage is TRBJ1-1; no clear D. Material for sequencing was PBMCs. CDR3 coding DNA: TGTGCCAGCAGCCCTATCTCGAACACTGAAGCTTTCTTT. Translation: CASSPISNTEAFF.